These T cell receptor beta chains were read from a single sample in a study of shared clonotypes between healthy human individuals. The assay was immunoSEQ multiplex PCR, and TCRdb's table has in-frame clones only and misses some. The data show about 1.1 million clones, with roughly 80% seen just once and roughly 0.9% held by the top ten. The sample comprised memory CD4+ T cells from PBMCs. The source of these receptors is a man aged 18 to 35 in good health. Some clones in this sample may be carry-over from other donors' samples. CDR3s leave out the opening cysteine and the closing phenylalanine or tryptophan.

SVEPARAANYGYT,TRBV29-1,TRBJ1-2
ASSPPGTGFTDTQY,TRBV18,TRBJ2-3
ASIPSGFPPFNYGYT,TRBV19,TRBJ1-2
ASSLLPNTEAF,TRBV5-6,TRBJ1-1
SGNRENIQY,TRBV29-1,TRBJ2-4
ASSEPLQQPQH,TRBV6-1,TRBJ1-5
ASSVGRPLYQY,TRBV28,TRBJ2-7
ASSYPAGGTGTGELF,TRBV7-3,TRBJ2-2
ASSLSRGGDTQY,TRBV28,TRBJ2-3
ASSAPRTGPLGNTEAF,TRBV6-8,TRBJ1-1
ASSLSRTGSNQPQH,TRBV27,TRBJ1-5
ASSQGGGQGRYEQY,TRBV4-1,TRBJ2-7
ASSRGTRETQY,TRBV6-6,TRBJ2-5
ASSLDGQGNYGYT,TRBV5-6,TRBJ1-2
ASSQDIATEQF,TRBV4-3,TRBJ2-1
ASSNPGGPGANVLT,TRBV28,TRBJ2-6
ASSTGFSGANVLT,TRBV2,TRBJ2-6
ATSRDILASTDTQY,TRBV15,TRBJ2-3
ASSPGASNQPQH,TRBV27,TRBJ1-5
AIKGTSGAYEQY,TRBV10-3,TRBJ2-7
ASSRGGSSQPQH,TRBV18,TRBJ1-5
ASSLLGSGETQY,TRBV5-1,TRBJ2-5
ASSQVHTGELF,TRBV4-3,TRBJ2-2
AISEGNGDGYT,TRBV10-3,TRBJ1-2
ASSPRGGGYEQY,TRBV6-5,TRBJ2-7
ASSLTGLAGANVLT,TRBV7-3,TRBJ2-6
SVDLAAYGGGTQY,TRBV29-1,TRBJ2-5
ASRPGQGANTEAF,TRBV7-3,TRBJ1-1